This paragraph reports one TCR beta chain. Its antigen is still unknown. The data were obtained in a study of OX40 agonist ivuxolimab in advanced cancers. Turning to the study itself: Patients with prior anti-PD-1, anti-PD-L1 or anti-CTLA-4 therapy were eligible; less than 50% had some.

Using immunoSEQ multiplex PCR, the repertoire was profiled, and TCRdb retains in-frame clones only, with some absent. The sample includes over 30,000 clones, approximately 89% of them seen just once. The study, taken as a whole, reports: At 0.1 to 3.0 mg/kg and by week 6, CD4+ and CD8+ T cells in the blood had expanded clonally. Normalized T-cell clonal expansion was also low in a subset of nonresponders.

The starting material was CD4+ or CD8+ T cells sorted from blood, obtained in a trial of the OX40 agonist ivuxolimab. This sequence was found in an adult with an advanced solid tumor such as melanoma, head and neck, liver or kidney cancer.

For the CDR3, the DNA is TGTGCCAGCAGTCTCGGGACAGGGGAAACAGATACGCAGTATTTT. Its translation: CASSLGTGETDTQYF. This chain connects TRBV27 to TRBJ2-3, with 10 nucleotides matching TRBD1. V lost 5 bases to trimming and J lost 3 bases; unmatched junction nucleotides: 5. The CDR3 contains 15 residues. Germline CDR1 MNHEY, CDR2 SMNVEV (reference sequence).